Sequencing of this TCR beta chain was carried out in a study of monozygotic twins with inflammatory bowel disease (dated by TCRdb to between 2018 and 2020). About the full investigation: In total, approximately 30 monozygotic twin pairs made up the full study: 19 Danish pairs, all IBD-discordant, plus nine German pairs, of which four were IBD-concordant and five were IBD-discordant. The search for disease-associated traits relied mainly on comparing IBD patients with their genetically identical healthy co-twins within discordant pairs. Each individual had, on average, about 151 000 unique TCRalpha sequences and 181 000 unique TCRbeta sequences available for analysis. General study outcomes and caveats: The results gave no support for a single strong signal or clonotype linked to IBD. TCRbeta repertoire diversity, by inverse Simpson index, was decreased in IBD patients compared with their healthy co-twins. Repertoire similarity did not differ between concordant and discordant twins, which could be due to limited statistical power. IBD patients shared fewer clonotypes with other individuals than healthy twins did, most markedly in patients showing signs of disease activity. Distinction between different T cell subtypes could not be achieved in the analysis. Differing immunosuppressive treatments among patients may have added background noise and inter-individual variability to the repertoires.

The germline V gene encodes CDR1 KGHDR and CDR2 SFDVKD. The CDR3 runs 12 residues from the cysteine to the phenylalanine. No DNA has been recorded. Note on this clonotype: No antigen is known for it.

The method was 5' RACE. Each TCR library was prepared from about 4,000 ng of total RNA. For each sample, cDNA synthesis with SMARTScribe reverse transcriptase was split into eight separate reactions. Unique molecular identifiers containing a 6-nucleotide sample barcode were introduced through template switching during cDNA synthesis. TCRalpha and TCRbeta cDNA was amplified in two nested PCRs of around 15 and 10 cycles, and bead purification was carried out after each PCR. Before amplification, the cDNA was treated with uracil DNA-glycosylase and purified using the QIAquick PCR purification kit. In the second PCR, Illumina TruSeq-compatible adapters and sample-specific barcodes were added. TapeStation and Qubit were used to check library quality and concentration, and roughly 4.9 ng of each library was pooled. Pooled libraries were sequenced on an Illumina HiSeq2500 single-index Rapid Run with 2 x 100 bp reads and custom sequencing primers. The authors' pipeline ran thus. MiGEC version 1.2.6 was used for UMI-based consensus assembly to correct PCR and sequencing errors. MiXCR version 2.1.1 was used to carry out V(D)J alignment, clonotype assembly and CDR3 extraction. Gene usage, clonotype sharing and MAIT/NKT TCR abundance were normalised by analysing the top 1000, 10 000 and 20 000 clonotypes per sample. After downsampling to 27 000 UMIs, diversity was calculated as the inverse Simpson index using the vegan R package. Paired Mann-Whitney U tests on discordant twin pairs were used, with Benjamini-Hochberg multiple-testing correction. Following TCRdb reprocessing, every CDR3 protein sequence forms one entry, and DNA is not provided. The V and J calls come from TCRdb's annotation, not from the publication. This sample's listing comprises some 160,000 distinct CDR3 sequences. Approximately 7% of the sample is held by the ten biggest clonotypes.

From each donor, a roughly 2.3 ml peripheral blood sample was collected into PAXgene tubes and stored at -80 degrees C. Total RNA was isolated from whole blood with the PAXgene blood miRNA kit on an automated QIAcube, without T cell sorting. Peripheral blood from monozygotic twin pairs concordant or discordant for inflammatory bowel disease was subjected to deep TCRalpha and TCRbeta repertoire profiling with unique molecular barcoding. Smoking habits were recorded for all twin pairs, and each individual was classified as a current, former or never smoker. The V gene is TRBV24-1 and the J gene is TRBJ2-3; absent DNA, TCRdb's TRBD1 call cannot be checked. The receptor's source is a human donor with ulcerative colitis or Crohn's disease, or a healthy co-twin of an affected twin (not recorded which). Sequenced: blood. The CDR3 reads CATSDQGDTQYF.